The 27 T cell receptor beta chains below come from one sample, sequenced in a study of cytomegalovirus exposure and HLA in healthy donors. Data came from immunoSEQ multiplex PCR; TCRdb stores just in-frame clones and leaves some out. This table holds hundreds of thousands of clones, more than 75% found once. The sequencing input was PBMCs. The source of these receptors is a man in his late teens or twenties in good health and CMV-seropositive.

This chain joins TRBV28 and TRBJ2-7, with 8 bases identical to TRBD2. V lost 2 bases to trimming and J lost 4 bases; unmatched junction nucleotides: 10. Germline V gene data show CDR1 as MDHEN and CDR2 as SYDVKM. This CDR3 has 16 amino acids. CDR3 nucleotide sequence: TGTGCCAGCAGTTTACGCCCGGGCGGGAGGTCGTACGAGCAGTACTTC. Translation: CASSLRPGGRSYEQYF.

The gene calls are TRBV4-2 and TRBJ2-1; the D gene is possibly TRBD2 (5 bases). Trimming cost V 0 bases and J 3 bases, with 15 bases left between them. The germline gives CDR1 LGHNA, CDR2 YNFKEQ. The CDR3 consists of 17 residues. The CDR3 nucleotides are TGTGCCAGCAGCCAAGAACTCCGGGCTAGCCACTACAATGAGCAGTTCTTC. Protein sequence: CASSQELRASHYNEQFF.

This chain uses TRBV7-2 with TRBJ2-7; 9 bases fit TRBD2. This CDR3 contains 14 residues. The germline gives CDR1 SGHTA, CDR2 FQGNSA. The V segment lost 7 bases and the J segment 7 bases; nucleotides outside the gene matches: 11. DNA of the CDR3: TGTGCCAGCACCGAGGAGGGCGGGAGGGGGGAGCAGTACTTC. It encodes CASTEEGGRGEQYF. The full variable domain, with the rest looked up from reference TRBV7-2 and TRBJ2-7, is GAGVSQSPSNKVTEKGKDVELRCDPISGHTALYWYRQSLGQGLEFLIYFQGNSAPDKSGLPSDRFSAERTGGSVSTLTIQRTQQEDSAVYLCASTEEGGRGEQYFGPGTRLTVT.

The V and J genes are TRBV5-1 and TRBJ1-3; 10 bases map to TRBD1. Germline V gene lookup returns CDR1 SGHRS and CDR2 YFSETQ. This CDR3 is built from 15 residues. J gave up 7 bases and V 0 bases, and 4 bases lay outside the gene matches. For the CDR3, the DNA is TGCGCCAGCAGCTTGGGGACAGGGGGTTTGAACACCATATATTTT. Encoded protein: CASSLGTGGLNTIYF.

The J gene is TRBJ2-7, the V gene TRBV5-1; 10 bases line up with TRBD1. CDR3 length: 16 residues. The germline gives CDR1 SGHRS, CDR2 YFSETQ. The ends lost 4 bases at V and 3 bases at J; junction bases unmatched: 10. The CDR3 region has the DNA TGCGCCAGCAGCAAAACCGGGACAGGGGTTTTCTACGAGCAGTACTTC. Protein: CASSKTGTGVFYEQYF. Full variable domain (remainder filled in from reference TRBV5-1 and TRBJ2-7): KAGVTQTPRYLIKTRGQQVTLSCSPISGHRSVSWYQQTPGQGLQFLFEYFSETQRNKGNFPGRFSGRQFSNSRSEMNVSTLELGDSALYLCASSKTGTGVFYEQYFGPGTRLTVT.

The chain is built from TRBV27 and TRBJ1-5, with 9 bases aligning to TRBD1. The V gene end was trimmed by 6 bases and the J gene end by 6 bases; junction bases not matched to a gene: 0. Per the germline V gene, CDR1 is MNHEY and CDR2 is SMNVEV (reference sequence). The CDR3 is 12 residues long. CDR3 in amino acids: CASRDRGQPQHF. CDR3 bases: TGTGCCAGCAGGGACAGGGGTCAGCCCCAGCATTTT.

V is TRBV6-6 and J is TRBJ2-7; D not certain. The CDR3 runs to 11 residues. Deletions cut 4 bases from V and 4 bases from J, with 5 bases between. Germline V gene data show CDR1 as MNHNY and CDR2 as SVGAGI (reference sequence). The CDR3 nucleotides are TGTGCCAGCAGTTTAAGGTACGAGCAGTACTTC. It translates to CASSLRYEQYF.

This sequence joins TRBV28 and TRBJ2-7; D gene unclear. V dropped 6 bases and J dropped 2 bases, with 8 bases sitting between them. This CDR3 is built from 12 residues. CDR1 and CDR2 (germline): MDHEN, SYDVKM. CDR3 coding DNA: TGTGCCAGCAGGGGTTTTCCCTACGAGCAGTACTTC. Translating it yields CASRGFPYEQYF.

This chain uses TRBV5-6 with TRBJ1-4, with D possibly matching TRBD1 (5 bases). Between the trimmed V and J ends, which lost 0 bases and 7 bases, there was a span of 16 bases. The CDR3 is 16 amino acids. The germline gives CDR1 SGHDT, CDR2 YYEEEE. The CDR3 sequence is CASSLDGGGLGEKLFF. Here the CDR3 DNA reads TGTGCCAGCAGCTTGGACGGTGGGGGGTTAGGTGAAAAACTGTTTTTT.

The chain joins TRBV6-5 to TRBJ2-7; 8 bases fit TRBD2. Germline CDR1 reads MNHEY; CDR2 reads SVGAGI. The CDR3 is made up of 14 amino acids. Trimming at V came to 5 bases and at J to 2 bases, leaving 5 bases not matched to a gene. CDR3 nucleotides: TGTGCCAGCAGTCCGGGACTAGGAACCTACGAGCAGTACTTC. It translates to CASSPGLGTYEQYF.

This sequence joins TRBV10-2 and TRBJ2-7, with D perhaps matching TRBD2 (5 bases). Germline-derived CDR1 and CDR2 are WSHSY and SAAADI. Trimming cost V 7 bases and J 2 bases, with 18 bases left between them. The CDR3 runs to 15 residues. The CDR3 region is CASTPQSEGPYEQYF. CDR3 DNA: TGCGCCAGCACCCCCCAGTCTGAGGGTCCCTACGAGCAGTACTTC.

This clone was found once. This chain joins TRBV4-2 and TRBJ2-5, with TRBD2 matching 14 bases. With V trimmed by 1 base and J by 5 bases, 6 bases remained unmatched. CDR3 size: 17 residues. CDR1 is LGHNA and CDR2 is YNFKEQ in the germline V gene. This chain's CDR3 is CASSQVGLAGAGETQYF. CDR3 nucleotides: TGTGCCAGCAGCCAAGTGGGACTAGCGGGAGCGGGGGAGACCCAGTACTTC.

V gene TRBV5-6 combines with J gene TRBJ2-1; no definite D call. V was clipped by 5 bases and J by 5 bases, with 11 bases between them. Germline CDR1 and CDR2: SGHDT and YYEEEE. The CDR3 totals 13 residues. In nucleotides, the CDR3 is TGTGCCAGCAGACCATTAGGCAACAATGAGCAGTTCTTC. It encodes CASRPLGNNEQFF.

This clone was observed a few times. The CDR3 coding sequence is TGTGCCACCAGCAGACAGGGTTCGAACACTGAAGCTTTCTTT. Protein: CATSRQGSNTEAFF. The chain joins TRBV15 to TRBJ1-1, with D perhaps matching TRBD1 (5 bases). The CDR3 spans 14 residues. The germline gives CDR1 LNHNV, CDR2 YYDKDF (reference sequence). Trimming shortened V by 2 bases and J by 1 base, and 8 bases separated the two germline ends.

This clone was counted a few times. The same CDR3 is also encoded by other DNA sequences in this sample. This rearrangement joins TRBV5-1 to TRBJ1-1; TRBD1 aligns across 7 bases. The junction had 1 base not matched to a gene; V was cut back by 4 bases and J by 1 base. The CDR3 is made up of 13 amino acids. Germline lookup yields CDR1 SGHRS and CDR2 YFSETQ. The CDR3 DNA reads as TGCGCCAGCAGCAGACAGGGGAACACTGAAGCTTTCTTT. It codes for CASSRQGNTEAFF.

V usage is TRBV10-3 and J usage is TRBJ2-7; D remains unclear. This CDR3 contains 14 residues. Germline CDR1 ENHRY, CDR2 SYGVKD. Trimming removed 2 bases from V and 4 bases from J, with 12 bases in between. Here the CDR3 reads CAISEGTQSYEQYF. The CDR3 DNA sequence: TGTGCCATCAGTGAGGGAACTCAGTCTTACGAGCAGTACTTC.

This clone has just one count. The chain has TRBV9 and TRBJ2-3; D is ambiguous. Trimming removed 0 bases at V and 1 base at J, with 6 bases between. CDR3 size: 14 residues. Germline values: CDR1 SGDLS, CDR2 YYNGEE. The CDR3 here is CASSVAWGTDTQYF. CDR3 nucleotide sequence: TGTGCCAGCAGCGTAGCTTGGGGCACAGATACGCAGTATTTT.

The chain carries TRBV28 and TRBJ1-2; D ambiguous. V was trimmed by 1 base and J by 4 bases, leaving 10 bases between them. The CDR3 totals 14 residues. Germline CDR1 is MDHEN and CDR2 is SYDVKM. This chain's CDR3 is CASSLFGVPYGYTF. The CDR3 DNA reads as TGTGCCAGCAGTTTATTCGGGGTCCCCTATGGCTACACCTTC.

V is TRBV27 and J is TRBJ2-2; TRBD2 might be the D (6 bases). CDR1 is MNHEY, CDR2 SMNVEV, per germline (reference sequence). This CDR3 comprises 20 residues. Trimming removed 2 bases from V and 1 base from J, with 23 bases in between. This chain's CDR3 is CASSLTAFRRRDLNTGELFF. CDR3 bases: TGTGCCAGCAGTTTAACAGCTTTCCGACGGCGGGATCTGAACACCGGGGAGCTGTTTTTT.

The rearrangement links TRBV27 to TRBJ2-1; TRBD2 might be the D (5 bases). The V and J ends lost 2 bases and 0 bases respectively, with 14 bases between them. Germline lookup yields CDR1 MNHEY and CDR2 SMNVEV (reference sequence). The CDR3 runs 17 residues. This CDR3 is CASSLARAVRSYNEQFF. In nucleotides, the CDR3 is TGTGCCAGCAGTTTAGCCCGAGCGGTCCGCTCCTACAATGAGCAGTTCTTC.

The rearrangement joins TRBV25-1 to TRBJ1-2; D is undetermined. Germline CDR1 and CDR2: MGHDK and SYGVNS. The CDR3 is made up of 15 amino acids. The V end lost 4 bases, the J end lost 4 bases, and 16 bases lay between the germline ends. For the CDR3, the DNA is TGTGCCAGCAGTGCCCCGTCGGGATGGATCTATGGCTACACCTTC. Protein product: CASSAPSGWIYGYTF.

This chain links TRBV5-1 with TRBJ1-3; D call uncertain. CDR1 and CDR2 (germline): SGHRS, YFSETQ. With 0 bases removed from V and 4 bases from J, the gap between germline ends came to 14 bases. The CDR3 is 16 amino acids. The CDR3 sequence is CASSLGVGASGNTIYF. CDR3 coding DNA: TGCGCCAGCAGCTTGGGTGTCGGTGCGTCAGGAAACACCATATATTTT.

The gene calls are TRBV5-1 and TRBJ2-5, with a possible D match to TRBD1 (6 bases). V was trimmed by 2 bases and J by 2 bases, leaving 10 bases between them. The CDR3 totals 14 residues. Germline V gene lookup returns CDR1 SGHRS and CDR2 YFSETQ. The CDR3 DNA follows: TGCGCCAGCAGCTTAGGGACACCTCAAGAGACCCAGTACTTC. This sequence encodes CASSLGTPQETQYF.

The chain has TRBV5-6 and TRBJ2-7; perhaps TRBD1 as D (6 bases). Germline V CDR1 and CDR2: SGHDT, YYEEEE. The CDR3 covers 13 residues. V was cut by 1 base and J by 3 bases, with 8 bases left in between. The CDR3 loop is CASSLQQGYEQYF. DNA of the CDR3: TGTGCCAGCAGCTTGCAACAGGGCTACGAGCAGTACTTC.

This clone was observed a few times. The chain couples TRBV7-2 to TRBJ2-7; 11 bases align to TRBD1. The junction had 5 bases not matched to a gene; V was cut back by 3 bases and J by 4 bases. CDR3 length equals 15 residues. Germline V lookup: CDR1 SGHTA, CDR2 FQGNSA. The CDR3 DNA reads TGTGCCAGCAGCTTCGGGACAGGGGGTTTTTACGAGCAGTACTTC. It is translated as CASSFGTGGFYEQYF.

This chain links TRBV30 with TRBJ2-1; TRBD2 is a possible D gene (5 bases). This CDR3 comprises 14 residues. The germline gives CDR1 GTSNPN, CDR2 SVGIG (reference sequence). The V end lost 8 bases, the J end lost 0 bases, and 14 bases lay between the germline ends. The CDR3, as DNA: TGTGCCGCCGGAGGCTACGACTCCTACAATGAGCAGTTCTTC. It encodes CAAGGYDSYNEQFF. The whole variable domain, remainder taken from reference TRBV30 and TRBJ2-1, is SQTIHQWPATLVQPVGSPLSLECTVEGTSNPNLYWYRQAAGRGLQLLFYSVGIGQISSEVPQNLSASRPQDRQFILSSKKLLLSDSGFYLCAAGGYDSYNEQFFGPGTRLTVL.

J is TRBJ1-1 and V is TRBV13; D is possibly TRBD1 (5 bases). The V gene lost 4 bases and the J gene lost 3 bases, with 15 bases spanning the gap. CDR1 is PRHDT, CDR2 FYEKMQ, per germline (reference sequence). The CDR3 is made up of 15 amino acids. CDR3 nucleotide sequence: TGTGCCAGCAGCTCCCTACCTCGGGGGGACACTGAAGCTTTCTTT. Translating it yields CASSSLPRGDTEAFF.